This is a list of T cell receptor beta chains from one sample in a study of response to subunit inactivated influenza vaccine. Each CDR3 protein gets one entry after TCRdb re-called the RT-PCR reads with MiXCR. Found here are 150,000 to 200,000 distinct CDR3 sequences, roughly 10% of them singletons; the top ten hold around 33%. This material consisted of CD8+ T cells sorted from PBMCs, taken approximately 25 months after vaccination. Receptors were obtained from a man aged 50 to 69 who received an inactivated influenza vaccine. The CDR3 runs from the conserved cysteine through the conserved F or W. A D gene is named only where the DNA matches it firmly. Not every row has a clone size; where given, it reads once, few, many or a size class.

>-|TRBJ2-7|few|16|TRBV12-3/TRBV12-4
CASSLARGAGLREQYF
TGTGCCAGCAGTTTAGCGCGGGGTGCAGGCCTCCGGGAGCAGTACTTC
>-|TRBJ1-4|few|15|TRBV13
CASHQRGRTNEKLFF
TGTGCCAGCCATCAGCGGGGAAGGACTAATGAAAAACTGTTTTTT
>-|TRBJ1-5|few|14|TRBV28
CASSSDRNNQPQHF
TGTGCCAGCAGTTCTGACAGGAACAATCAGCCCCAGCATTTT
>TRBD2|TRBJ2-2|few|16|TRBV29-1
CSVELRLAGNTGELFF
TGCAGCGTTGAGCTACGACTAGCGGGAAACACCGGGGAGCTGTTTTTT
>-|TRBJ1-2|-|15|TRBV7-9
CASSQGFITNYGYTF
TGTGCCAGCAGCCAAGGGTTCATCACTAACTATGGCTACACCTTC
>-|TRBJ2-1|-|10|TRBV29-1
CSGEYNEQFF
TGCAGTGGGGAGTACAATGAGCAGTTCTTC
>-|TRBJ2-1|few|14|TRBV7-2
CASSLTPAPNEQFF
TGTGCCAGCAGCTTAACCCCAGCCCCCAATGAGCAGTTCTTC
>-|TRBJ2-2|many|15|TRBV6-1
CASSRTGVPTGELFF
TGTGCCAGCAGCAGAACAGGAGTACCGACCGGGGAGCTGTTTTTT
>-|TRBJ2-7|few|13|TRBV6-2/TRBV6-3
CASKTGRDYEQYF
TGTGCCAGCAAGACAGGGAGGGACTACGAGCAGTACTTC
>-|TRBJ2-3|-|15|TRBV11-2
CASSLGRSSTDTQYF
TGTGCCAGCAGCTTGGGCAGGTCTAGCACAGATACGCAGTATTTT
>TRBD1|TRBJ1-2|-|14|TRBV4-3
CASSPDRTNYGYTF
TGCGCCAGCAGCCCGGACAGGACTAACTATGGCTACACCTTC
>TRBD2|TRBJ2-1|many|16|TRBV6-5
CASSYDRGGAYNEQFF
TGTGCCAGCAGTTACGACCGCGGGGGGGCCTACAATGAGCAGTTCTTC
>-|TRBJ1-1|-|13|TRBV20-1
CSAYSSGNTEAFF
TGCAGTGCTTACAGCTCCGGGAACACTGAAGCTTTCTTT
>-|TRBJ2-3|few|13|TRBV24-1
CATSESSSGTQYF
TGTGCCACCAGTGAGTCCTCTAGTGGTACGCAGTATTTT
>-|TRBJ2-2|-|16|TRBV7-9
CASSPVIAATFGELFF
TGTGCCAGCAGCCCGGTGATAGCGGCCACCTTCGGGGAGCTGTTTTTT
>-|TRBJ2-1|-|15|TRBV25-1
CASSELWTSYNEQFF
TGTGCCAGCAGTGAGCTGTGGACCTCCTACAATGAGCAGTTCTTC
>TRBD1|TRBJ2-2|many|16|TRBV5-1
CASRNPGQGWSGELFF
TGCGCCAGCCGAAATCCGGGACAGGGTTGGTCCGGGGAGCTGTTTTTT
>TRBD2|TRBJ2-7|-|13|TRBV29-1
CSATSGRLDEQYF
TGCAGCGCCACTAGCGGGAGGCTCGACGAGCAGTACTTC
>-|TRBJ2-7|-|12|TRBV29-1
CSVYNSGYEQYF
TGCAGCGTTTACAACTCGGGGTACGAGCAGTACTTC
>-|TRBJ2-3|few|11|TRBV29-1
CSVVDWNTQYF
TGCAGCGTCGTCGACTGGAATACGCAGTATTTT